The 22 T cell receptor beta chains below all came from one sample that was sequenced in a study of blood T cell repertoires in COVID-19. The assay was immunoSEQ multiplex PCR, and TCRdb's table has in-frame clones only and misses some. The data show about 200,000 clones, about 89% seen once. The sequenced material came from PBMCs or T cells enriched from blood (not recorded which). The source of these receptors is a woman aged 18-29 years who had recovered from COVID-19.

The CDR3 DNA sequence: TGTGCCAGCACCCCGAAGGGAGGGACTGAAGCTTTCTTT. Protein sequence: CASTPKGGTEAFF. J is TRBJ1-1 and V is TRBV12-3 or TRBV12-4; D is unresolved. V shed 7 bases and J shed 5 bases, with 14 bases lying between them. CDR3 size: 13 residues.

V and J are TRBV5-1 and TRBJ2-5; the match to TRBD2 covers 9 bases. V lost 4 bases to trimming and J lost 5 bases; unmatched junction nucleotides: 9. CDR3 length: 15 residues. Germline loops: CDR1 SGHRS, CDR2 YFSETQ. The CDR3 DNA follows: TGCGCCAGCAGCCCCGGAGAGCGGGGGGTCGAGACCCAGTACTTC. Translation gives CASSPGERGVETQYF.

The chain combines TRBV6-4 with TRBJ1-6; D call uncertain. CDR1 MRHNA and CDR2 SNTAGT come from the germline V gene. The CDR3 is 14 amino acids. V was pared by 3 bases and J by 5 bases, with 8 bases between. For the CDR3, the DNA is TGTGCCAGCAGTGAAACAGCAAATAATTCACCCCTCCACTTT. Protein sequence: CASSETANNSPLHF.

This clone has just a few counts. Distinct nucleotide sequences in the sample also encode this CDR3. The rearrangement links TRBV2 to TRBJ1-1; D unresolved. The germline V and J ends were trimmed by 3 bases and 0 bases, with 5 bases remaining between them. The CDR3 length is 13 residues. CDR1 and CDR2 from the germline V gene are SNHLY and FYNNEI. CDR3 amino acids: CASSDRVNTEAFF. The CDR3 bases are TGTGCCAGCAGTGACCGGGTGAACACTGAAGCTTTCTTT. Looking up the rest from reference TRBV2 and TRBJ1-1 gives the full variable domain: EPEVTQTPSHQVTQMGQEVILRCVPISNHLYFYWYRQILGQKVEFLVSFYNNEISEKSEIFDDQFSVERPDGSNFTLKIRSTKLEDSAMYFCASSDRVNTEAFFGQGTRLTVV.

V and J are TRBV30 and TRBJ1-6, with 7 bases matching TRBD1. The ends lost 4 bases at V and 7 bases at J; junction bases unmatched: 4. Per the germline V gene, CDR1 is GTSNPN and CDR2 is SVGIG (reference sequence). CDR3 length: 13 amino acids. The CDR3: CAWKGQLNSPLHF. Written as DNA, the CDR3 is TGTGCCTGGAAGGGACAGCTAAATTCACCCCTCCACTTT.

V and J are TRBV30 and TRBJ2-3, with 11 nucleotides matching TRBD2. The CDR3 is made up of 16 amino acids. Germline V gene data show CDR1 as GTSNPN and CDR2 as SVGIG (reference sequence). Trimming removed 4 bases from V and 4 bases from J; junction bases left unmatched: 10. The CDR3 DNA follows: TGTGCCTGGACCGGTTTTACTAGCGGGGGTCCAGATACGCAGTATTTT. Encoded protein: CAWTGFTSGGPDTQYF.

This chain connects TRBV3-1 (or the pseudogene TRBV3-2) to TRBJ2-3, with 7 bases identical to TRBD2. The CDR3 loop spans 16 amino acids. V shed 0 bases and J 0 bases; nucleotides not matched to a gene: 3. Germline-derived CDR1 and CDR2 are LGHDT and YNNKEL (reference sequence). The CDR3 loop is CASSQESGGSTDTQYF. Written as DNA, the CDR3 is TGTGCCAGCAGCCAAGAGTCGGGGGGAAGCACAGATACGCAGTATTTT.

This rearrangement joins TRBV6-4 to TRBJ2-5; the match to TRBD2 covers 11 bases. From germline, CDR1 is MRHNA and CDR2 SNTAGT. V shed 3 bases, J shed 2 bases, and the junction held 2 bases outside the gene matches. This CDR3 is built from 15 residues. CDR3 in DNA: TGTGCCAGCAGTGAGACTAGCGGGGCACAAGAGACCCAGTACTTC. It specifies CASSETSGAQETQYF.

The chain links TRBV4-1 to TRBJ2-5, with 7 nucleotides matching TRBD2. V was pared by 2 bases and J by 3 bases, with 0 bases of the junction left unmatched. CDR3 length: 13 amino acids. Germline lookup yields CDR1 MGHRA and CDR2 YSYEKL. CDR3 in DNA: TGCGCCAGCAGCCAAAGCGGGGAAGAGACCCAGTACTTC. This sequence encodes CASSQSGEETQYF.

V and J are TRBV6-5 and TRBJ2-5, with 10 bases matching TRBD2. The V gene end was trimmed by 3 bases and the J gene end by 5 bases; junction bases not matched to a gene: 6. Germline V gene lookup returns CDR1 MNHEY and CDR2 SVGAGI. This CDR3 has 15 amino acids. CDR3 DNA sequence: TGTGCCAGCAGTTATGGGGAGACTAGCGGGGAGACCCAGTACTTC. Its translation is CASSYGETSGETQYF.

This chain connects TRBV28 to TRBJ1-3; 8 nucleotides match TRBD1. V was clipped by 6 bases and J by 7 bases; unmatched bases: 5. The CDR3 runs 13 residues. CDR1 and CDR2 (germline): MDHEN, SYDVKM. The CDR3 spells CASRQGARNTIYF. In nucleotides, the CDR3 is TGTGCCAGCAGGCAGGGGGCGAGGAACACCATATATTTT. The full variable domain, its missing parts supplied by reference TRBV28 and TRBJ1-3, is DVKVTQSSRYLVKRTGEKVFLECVQDMDHENMFWYRQDPGLGLRLIYFSYDVKMKEKGDIPEGYSVSREKKERFSLILESASTNQTSMYLCASRQGARNTIYFGEGSWLTVV.

This chain links TRBV2 with TRBJ1-1, with D possibly being TRBD1 (6 bases). There are 13 residues in the CDR3. Germline V gene sequence: CDR1 SNHLY, CDR2 FYNNEI. Trimming shortened V by 4 bases and J by 4 bases, and 10 bases separated the two germline ends. CDR3 DNA sequence: TGTGCCAGCAGTGCACGGACAGCCACTGAAGCTTTCTTT. Amino acid sequence: CASSARTATEAFF.

The chain has TRBV6-7 and TRBJ1-2, with a weak D call TRBD1 (5 bases). TRBV6-7 is an ORF, and what it does is uncertain. CDR3 length: 13 amino acids. V was trimmed by 7 bases and J by 5 bases, leaving 14 bases between them. The CDR3 here is CASKKGGDYGYTF. The CDR3 DNA reads as TGTGCCAGCAAAAAAGGAGGGGATTATGGCTACACCTTC.

The chain joins TRBV27 to TRBJ2-1, with a weak D call TRBD2 (6 bases). V dropped 3 bases and J dropped 13 bases, with 13 bases sitting between them. Germline-derived CDR1 and CDR2 are MNHEY and SMNVEV (reference sequence). The CDR3 contains 12 residues. CDR3 bases: TGTGCCAGCAGTTTGGGGACTTCGTTTCAGTTCTTC. Translation: CASSLGTSFQFF.

The chain has TRBV12-3 or TRBV12-4 and TRBJ1-3; D call uncertain. The V end lost 10 bases, the J end lost 1 base, and 11 bases lay between the germline ends. The CDR3 length is 13 residues. The DNA of the CDR3 is TGTGCCAACCTACGAGATTCTGGAAACACCATATATTTT. It translates to CANLRDSGNTIYF.

The chain has TRBV6-5 and TRBJ1-3; no clear D. The ends were cut back, 6 bases at V and 2 bases at J, with 14 bases in the middle. This CDR3 is built from 15 residues. Germline CDR1 and CDR2: MNHEY and SVGAGI. CDR3 sequence (DNA): TGTGCCAGCAGCCAAGCGGGGAAAACTGGAAACACCATATATTTT. This encodes CASSQAGKTGNTIYF.

The V gene is TRBV28, the J gene TRBJ1-3; TRBD1 agrees at 8 bases. Germline loops: CDR1 MDHEN, CDR2 SYDVKM. The CDR3 length is 13 residues. The J segment lost 5 bases and the V segment lost 10 bases, leaving 7 bases of the junction unmatched. CDR3 amino acids: CATTDRDRNTIYF. CDR3 sequence (DNA): TGTGCCACCACGGACAGGGACAGAAACACCATATATTTT. Full variable domain (missing parts from reference TRBV28 and TRBJ1-3): DVKVTQSSRYLVKRTGEKVFLECVQDMDHENMFWYRQDPGLGLRLIYFSYDVKMKEKGDIPEGYSVSREKKERFSLILESASTNQTSMYLCATTDRDRNTIYFGEGSWLTVV.

The rearrangement uses TRBV7-9 and TRBJ1-1, with D possibly TRBD1 on 5 matching bases. CDR1 is SEHNR, CDR2 FQNEAQ, per germline (reference sequence). V was clipped by 5 bases and J by 8 bases, with 12 bases between them. CDR3 length: 12 amino acids. The CDR3 DNA sequence: TGTGCCAGCAGCCGCGCCGGGGGGGAAGCTTTCTTT. It is translated as CASSRAGGEAFF. The full variable domain, rest sourced from reference TRBV7-9 and TRBJ1-1, is DTGVSQNPRHKITKRGQNVTFRCDPISEHNRLYWYRQTLGQGPEFLTYFQNEAQLEKSRLLSDRFSAERPKGSFSTLEIQRTEQGDSAMYLCASSRAGGEAFFGQGTRLTVV.

The chain recombines TRBV4-2 with TRBJ1-5, with TRBD1 matching over 7 bases. The V segment lost 0 bases and the J segment 2 bases; nucleotides outside the gene matches: 7. The V gene's germline CDR1 is LGHNA and CDR2 YNFKEQ. The CDR3 consists of 17 residues. CDR3 nucleotide sequence: TGTGCCAGCAGCCAAGATCAACAGGGGCCTGGCAATCAGCCCCAGCATTTT. It encodes CASSQDQQGPGNQPQHF.

CDR3 loop: CASSQDKTGGRDTQYF. CDR3 DNA: TGCGCCAGCAGCCAAGATAAGACAGGGGGCAGAGATACGCAGTATTTT. The chain carries TRBV4-1 and TRBJ2-3; 10 bases align to TRBD1. There are 16 residues in the CDR3. Germline V gene lookup returns CDR1 MGHRA and CDR2 YSYEKL. V shed 0 bases, J shed 5 bases, and the junction held 5 bases outside the gene matches.

In this sample, this clone turned up many times. V and J are TRBV5-4 and TRBJ2-7; 9 nucleotides match TRBD1. The junction had 8 bases not matched to a gene; V was cut back by 0 bases and J by 4 bases. The CDR3 extends over 16 amino acids. The V gene's germline CDR1 is SGHNT and CDR2 YYREEE (reference sequence). Here the CDR3 DNA reads TGTGCCAGCAGCTTGGCACCGGGACAGGGTGAGTACGAGCAGTACTTC. It encodes CASSLAPGQGEYEQYF. The complete variable domain, with remaining parts taken from reference TRBV5-4 and TRBJ2-7, reads ETGVTQSPTHLIKTRGQQVTLRCSSQSGHNTVSWYQQALGQGPQFIFQYYREEENGRGNFPPRFSGLQFPNYSSELNVNALELDDSALYLCASSLAPGQGEYEQYFGPGTRLTVT.

The V gene is TRBV20-1, the J gene TRBJ2-7; TRBD2 agrees at 11 bases. Looked up from germline, CDR1 is DFQATT and CDR2 is SNEGSKA (reference sequence). The CDR3 covers 11 residues. The CDR3 region is CSLAGGREQYF. CDR3 DNA sequence: TGCAGCCTAGCGGGGGGCAGGGAGCAGTACTTC.